This TCR beta chain came from a study of T cells in Graves' hyperthyroidism and ophthalmopathy. Study-wide results and limits: By a 13 V-J model, ophthalmopathy was set apart from stable hyperthyroidism. Ophthalmopathy was predicted by the model a median of roughly 6.6 months ahead of onset. Most clonotypes that expanded in the thyroid above 0.001 also showed up in blood.

CDR1 is MDHEN and CDR2 is SYDVKM in the germline V gene. This CDR3 is built from 14 residues. This clonotype was found many times. Its antigen is unidentified. The PBMCs studied were ones that came from roughly 9.4 ml fresh peripheral blood. RNA transcripts gave rise to amplified TCR beta CDR3 regions. First-round RT-PCR with HTBI primers amplified the TCR CDR3 region. Via MiXCR, TCRdb re-called the multiplex PCR reads, giving one row per CDR3 protein. This repertoire shows a few hundred thousand distinct CDR3 sequences, approximately 15% found once; its top ten account for approximately 7.4%. Sequenced sample: blood. The receptor was isolated from a woman aged 30 to 39 with Graves' hyperthyroidism. The J gene is TRBJ2-7, the V gene TRBV28, with D perhaps matching TRBD2 (6 bases). The CDR3 nucleotides read TGTGCTGGTGCGGGACGCGGTAACTCCTACGAGCAGTACTTC. It yields the protein CAGAGRGNSYEQYF. The full variable domain, its missing parts supplied by reference TRBV28 and TRBJ2-7, is DVKVTQSSRYLVKRTGEKVFLECVQDMDHENMFWYRQDPGLGLRLIYFSYDVKMKEKGDIPEGYSVSREKKERFSLILESASTNQTSMYLCAGAGRGNSYEQYFGPGTRLTVT.